The 11 T cell receptor beta chains below were found in one sample sequenced in a study of CD8 T cells in Susac syndrome. RNA, at about 0.5 to 1 ug, was reverse transcribed with random hexamers. TCRdb reprocessed the immunoSEQ multiplex PCR reads via MiXCR and lists one record per CDR3 protein. This sample yields a few hundred thousand distinct CDR3 sequences, of which almost 85% are seen a single time; around 0.2% belongs to the top ten. Sequencing was done on a sample of CD8+ T cells from PBMCs. The receptors were sampled from a human donor with multiple sclerosis.

In nucleotides, the CDR3 is TGTGCCAGCAGTTTCTTAGGACAGGGGCTTGAAGCTTTCTTT. It codes for CASSFLGQGLEAFF. The chain employs TRBV28 and TRBJ1-1; 9 bases agree with TRBD1. The CDR3 spans 14 residues. Losses at the gene ends were 3 bases for V and 7 bases for J; bases not matched to a gene: 6. Germline values: CDR1 MDHEN, CDR2 SYDVKM.

The V call is TRBV24-1, the J call TRBJ2-1, with 16 bases matching TRBD2. The CDR3 spans 15 residues. Looked up from germline, CDR1 is KGHDR and CDR2 is SFDVKD. Losses at the gene ends were 4 bases for V and 10 bases for J; bases not matched to a gene: 3. In DNA form, the CDR3 reads TGTGCCACCAGTGACCCGGGACTAGCGGGAGGGGAGCAGTTCTTC. Translation gives CATSDPGLAGGEQFF.

The gene calls are TRBV13 and TRBJ2-1; the match to TRBD2 covers 11 bases. CDR1 is PRHDT, CDR2 FYEKMQ, per germline (reference sequence). The CDR3 is made up of 17 amino acids. The trim removed 1 base at V and 4 bases at J, leaving 6 bases unmatched. This chain's CDR3 is CASSLEGTSGPYNEQFF. CDR3 DNA sequence: TGTGCCAGCAGCTTAGAAGGGACTAGCGGACCTTACAATGAGCAGTTCTTC.

J is TRBJ2-7 and V is TRBV5-6; TRBD2 might be the D (6 bases). Trimming took 4 bases from V and 9 from J, leaving 17 bases between them. Germline V lookup: CDR1 SGHDT, CDR2 YYEEEE. CDR3 size: 13 residues. The CDR3 nucleotides read TGTGCCAGCAGCCCGTCATTGTGGGACTCGCAGTACTTC. It specifies CASSPSLWDSQYF.

For this clonotype: Relative to the germline gene, one junction end is altered; a read error may explain this. The chain recombines TRBV12-3 or TRBV12-4 with TRBJ2-7; the D is unclear. The CDR3 length is 12 residues. Here the CDR3 DNA reads TGTGTCAGCAGCCCCCTCCAGAACGAGCAGTACTTC. This encodes CVSSPLQNEQYF.

This clonotype was picked up a small number of times. The genes are TRBV30 and TRBJ2-1, with D unclear. With 3 bases removed from V and 4 bases from J, the gap between germline ends came to 4 bases. The CDR3 runs 11 residues. Germline CDR1 GTSNPN, CDR2 SVGIG (reference sequence). The CDR3: CAWRGYNEQFF. For the CDR3, the DNA is TGTGCCTGGAGGGGTTACAATGAGCAGTTCTTC.

The chain carries TRBV7-4 and TRBJ1-1; 10 nucleotides match TRBD1. The CDR3 runs 17 residues. V shed 3 bases, J shed 1 base, and the junction held 8 bases outside the gene matches. The germline CDR1 and CDR2 sequences are SGHVT and SQSDAQ. CDR3 in amino acids: CASSFPGQGIPNTEAFF. The DNA of the CDR3 is TGTGCCAGCAGCTTTCCGGGACAGGGGATTCCGAACACTGAAGCTTTCTTT.

The rearrangement joins TRBV11-2 to TRBJ2-5; 8 bases are a match to TRBD2. With V trimmed by 10 bases and J by 4 bases, 14 bases remained unmatched. This CDR3 contains 15 residues. Germline-derived CDR1 and CDR2 are SGHAT and FQNNGV. CDR3 nucleotide sequence: TGTGCCACCCACGGGGGGGAGGGCCCCGTAGAGACCCAGTACTTC. Protein sequence: CATHGGEGPVETQYF.

This clonotype is a singleton in its sample. The rearrangement links TRBV20-1 to TRBJ1-6, with D possibly TRBD1 on 5 matching bases. There are 14 residues in the CDR3. V lost 4 bases and J lost 7, with 14 bases in between. CDR1 and CDR2 from the germline V gene are DFQATT and SNEGSKA (reference sequence). The CDR3 DNA reads as TGCAGTGCTATTGGCGGGGGGAAAAATTCACCCCTCCACTTT. It is translated as CSAIGGGKNSPLHF.

The chain recombines TRBV6-5 with TRBJ1-5; maybe TRBD1 (6 bases). CDR1 is MNHEY and CDR2 is SVGAGI in the germline V gene. CDR3 length: 15 amino acids. The V and J ends lost 6 bases and 1 base respectively, with 13 bases between them. The CDR3 region is CASRIGTSSNQPQHF. The DNA for the CDR3 is TGTGCCAGCAGGATAGGGACATCAAGCAATCAGCCCCAGCATTTT.

The rearrangement joins TRBV6-2 or TRBV6-3 to TRBJ1-1; D gene uncertain. The V gene's germline CDR1 is MNHEY and CDR2 SVGEGT. The CDR3 contains 16 residues. V lost 1 base and J lost 1, with 13 bases in between. The CDR3 spells CASSYYGRRANTEAFF. The CDR3 nucleotides are TGTGCCAGCAGTTACTATGGCAGGAGGGCGAACACTGAAGCTTTCTTT.